The rows below give T cell receptor beta chains drawn from one sample of a study of blood T cells in healthy people across ages. Each CDR3 protein is one row after TCRdb ran MiXCR on the 5' RACE reads. This table holds some 940,000 distinct CDR3 sequences, around 29% found once. In addition, the sample was reused for a study of T cells of mothers and their children.

The specimen sequenced was blood. The source of these receptors is a woman aged 40 to 50 in good health. CDR3s include the opening cysteine and the closing phenylalanine or tryptophan. The order of the fields is J gene, D gene, clone size, V gene, CDR3 protein, CDR3 DNA. The D gene is left open where the match is weak. Size is stated for part of the rows, as once, few or many counts, or as a class when the clone is expanded.

TRBJ2-5 | TRBD2 | NA | TRBV12-3/TRBV12-4 | CASSLGLGGRYETQYF | TGTGCCAGCAGCCTAGGGTTGGGCGGGAGATACGAGACCCAGTACTTC
TRBJ2-3 | NA | many | TRBV20-1 | CRPVGPGTDTQYF | TGCAGGCCGGTCGGGCCAGGCACAGATACGCAGTATTTT
TRBJ2-1 | NA | NA | TRBV7-6 | CASTSAGWNNEQFF | TGTGCCAGCACCTCGGCAGGGTGGAACAATGAGCAGTTCTTC
TRBJ2-1 | NA | NA | TRBV12-3/TRBV12-4 | CASSPQPYYNEQFF | TGTGCCAGCAGTCCACAGCCCTATTACAATGAGCAGTTCTTC
TRBJ2-7 | NA | few | TRBV20-1 | CSALPRGGHVHEQYF | TGCAGTGCATTACCTAGGGGGGGGCATGTTCACGAGCAGTACTTC
TRBJ2-2 | TRBD1 | few | TRBV5-7 | CASSFRDRVSSGELFF | TGTGCCAGCAGCTTCCGGGACAGGGTGTCGTCCGGGGAGCTGTTTTTT
TRBJ2-1 | TRBD1 | many | TRBV20-1 | CSERGQVTNEQFF | TGCAGTGAAAGAGGACAGGTAACCAATGAGCAGTTCTTC
TRBJ2-6 | NA | many | TRBV6-5 | CASSYTGANVLTF | TGTGCCAGCAGTTATACCGGGGCCAACGTCCTGACTTTC
TRBJ2-3 | TRBD2 | few | TRBV7-2 | CASSSSGGPTDTQYF | TGTGCCAGCAGCTCTAGCGGGGGGCCCACAGATACGCAGTATTTT
TRBJ1-2 | TRBD1 | NA | TRBV4-1 | CAGSQLEQGAYGYTF | TGCGCCGGCAGCCAACTCGAACAGGGGGCCTATGGCTACACCTTC
TRBJ2-1 | TRBD2 | NA | TRBV5-1 | CASSLTSGGINEQCF | TGCGCCAGCAGCCTGACTAGCGGGGGGATCAATGAGCAGTGCTTC
TRBJ1-2 | TRBD1 | NA | TRBV28 | CASSLWDRGLGYGYTF | TGTGCCAGCAGTTTATGGGACAGGGGGCTCGGCTATGGCTACACCTTC
TRBJ2-5 | TRBD1 | NA | TRBV3-1 | CASSQDRDRVGETQYF | TGTGCCAGCAGCCAAGATCGTGACAGGGTCGGGGAGACCCAGTACTTC
TRBJ1-5 | NA | few | TRBV28 | CASSPDADSNQPQHF | TGTGCCAGCAGTCCGGACGCGGATAGCAATCAGCCCCAGCATTTT
TRBJ1-1 | NA | NA | TRBV7-2 | CASSFAQMNTEAFF | TGTGCCAGCAGCTTTGCACAGATGAACACTGAAGCTTTCTTT
TRBJ2-5 | NA | NA | TRBV6-6 | CASSYGARGVETQYF | TGTGCCAGCAGTTACGGGGCGCGCGGGGTTGAGACCCAGTACTTC
TRBJ1-2 | TRBD1 | NA | TRBV29-1 | CSVVGDRGPYGYTF | TGCAGCGTTGTCGGGGACAGGGGCCCCTATGGCTACACCTTC
TRBJ1-2 | NA | many | TRBV29-1 | CSDEDTYGYTF | TGCAGCGACGAGGACACCTATGGCTACACCTTC
TRBJ2-1 | NA | few | TRBV9 | CASSVEVSYNEQFF | TGTGCCAGCAGCGTGGAAGTCTCCTACAATGAGCAGTTCTTC
TRBJ2-7 | NA | few | TRBV29-1 | CSVEGEGSASYGQYF | TGCAGCGTTGAAGGTGAAGGGTCCGCGTCCTACGGGCAGTACTTC
TRBJ2-7 | NA | many | TRBV7-9 | CAYSLGAIDEQYF | TGTGCCTATAGTCTAGGGGCTATCGACGAGCAGTACTTC
TRBJ2-2 | TRBD2 | NA | TRBV5-1 | CVSSSELAGGPGTGELFF | TGCGTCAGCAGCTCTGAACTAGCGGGGGGGCCCGGCACCGGGGAGCTGTTTTTT
TRBJ2-1 | NA | NA | TRBV30 | CAWSPGLRGNEQFF | TGTGCCTGGAGTCCCGGACTCCGGGGGAATGAGCAGTTCTTC
TRBJ1-4 | TRBD1 | few | TRBV6-1 | CASSWTGREKLFF | TGTGCCAGCTCTTGGACAGGTAGAGAAAAACTGTTTTTT
TRBJ2-3 | TRBD2 | NA | TRBV12-3/TRBV12-4 | CASTRLAGRGDMQYF | TGTGCCAGCACCAGACTAGCGGGGCGGGGGGATATGCAGTATTTT
TRBJ2-1 | NA | many | TRBV10-3 | CAISEEGFRNEQFF | TGTGCCATCAGTGAGGAGGGTTTTCGCAATGAGCAGTTCTTC
TRBJ2-7 | NA | many | TRBV9 | CASSVNPGYEQYF | TGTGCCAGCAGCGTAAATCCGGGCTACGAGCAGTACTTC
TRBJ2-7 | NA | NA | TRBV20-1 | CSATSPARAYEQYF | TGCAGTGCGACCTCCCCGGCCAGGGCCTACGAGCAGTACTTC
TRBJ2-3 | TRBD2 | NA | TRBV7-2 | CASSARLAQTSTDTQYF | TGTGCCAGCAGCGCCAGACTAGCGCAAACTAGCACAGATACGCAGTATTTT
TRBJ2-7 | NA | NA | TRBV7-9 | CASSLAQGRSVNEQYF | TGTGCCAGCAGCTTAGCGCAGGGGCGTAGTGTCAACGAGCAGTACTTC
TRBJ1-3 | NA | few | TRBV27 | CASSQGSGNTIYF | TGTGCCAGCAGTCAGGGGTCTGGAAACACCATATATTTT
TRBJ2-3 | NA | NA | TRBV20-1 | CSAQGRITDTQYF | TGCAGTGCTCAGGGGAGGATCACAGATACGCAGTATTTT
TRBJ2-3 | TRBD2 | NA | TRBV2 | CASRHGTSGRTDTQYF | TGTGCCAGCAGGCATGGGACTAGCGGGCGCACAGATACGCAGTATTTT
TRBJ2-1 | NA | NA | TRBV18 | CASSPLGPQRSYNEQFF | TGTGCCAGCTCACCTCTCGGTCCCCAACGATCCTACAATGAGCAGTTCTTC
TRBJ1-1 | TRBD1 | few | TRBV24-1 | CATRQTGANTEAFF | TGTGCCACCAGGCAAACAGGGGCGAACACTGAAGCTTTCTTT
TRBJ2-3 | TRBD2 | NA | TRBV28 | CASSRSGSGGTDTQYF | TGTGCCAGCAGCCGAAGTGGTAGCGGGGGCACAGATACGCAGTATTTT
TRBJ1-2 | NA | NA | TRBV7-3 | CASSLREPYGYTF | TGTGCCAGCAGCTTGCGGGAACCCTATGGCTACACCTTC